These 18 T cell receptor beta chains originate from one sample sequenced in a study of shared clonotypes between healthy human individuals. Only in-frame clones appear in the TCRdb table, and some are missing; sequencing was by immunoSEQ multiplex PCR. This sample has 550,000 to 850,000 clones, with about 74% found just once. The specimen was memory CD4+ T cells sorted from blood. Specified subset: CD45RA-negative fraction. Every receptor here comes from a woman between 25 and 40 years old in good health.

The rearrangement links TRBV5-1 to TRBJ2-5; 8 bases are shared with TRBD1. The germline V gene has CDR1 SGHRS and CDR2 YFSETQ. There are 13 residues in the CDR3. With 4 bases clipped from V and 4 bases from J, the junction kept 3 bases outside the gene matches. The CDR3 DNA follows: TGCGCCAGCAGCCACGACAGGGGAGAGACCCAGTACTTC. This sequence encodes CASSHDRGETQYF.

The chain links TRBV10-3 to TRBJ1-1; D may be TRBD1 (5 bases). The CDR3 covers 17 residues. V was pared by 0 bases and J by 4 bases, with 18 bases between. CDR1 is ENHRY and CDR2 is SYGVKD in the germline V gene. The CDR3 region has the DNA TGTGCCATCAGTGAGTCTTACGACAGACTAGCGACCACTGAAGCTTTCTTT. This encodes CAISESYDRLATTEAFF.

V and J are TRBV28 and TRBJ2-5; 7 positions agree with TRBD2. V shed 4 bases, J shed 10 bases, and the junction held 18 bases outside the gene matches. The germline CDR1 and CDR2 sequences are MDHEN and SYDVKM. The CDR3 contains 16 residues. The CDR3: CASSSGGGLNLGSQYF. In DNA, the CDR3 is TGTGCCAGCAGTTCGGGCGGGGGACTAAACCTTGGGAGCCAGTACTTC.

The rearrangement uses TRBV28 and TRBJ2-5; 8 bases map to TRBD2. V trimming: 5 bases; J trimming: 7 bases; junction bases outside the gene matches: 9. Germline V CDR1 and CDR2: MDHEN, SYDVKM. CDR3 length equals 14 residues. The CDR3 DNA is TGTGCCAGCAGTGTAACCAGCGGGAGAAGGACCCAGTACTTC. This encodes CASSVTSGRRTQYF.

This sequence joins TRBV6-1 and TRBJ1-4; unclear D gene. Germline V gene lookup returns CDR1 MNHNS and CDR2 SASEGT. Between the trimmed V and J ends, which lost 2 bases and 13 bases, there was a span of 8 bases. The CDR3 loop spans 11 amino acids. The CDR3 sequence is CASSEFGGLFF. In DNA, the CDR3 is TGTGCCAGCAGTGAATTTGGCGGACTGTTTTTT.

CDR3 protein: CASSSTWDWDGYTF. The CDR3 DNA sequence: TGTGCCAGCAGTTCCACATGGGATTGGGATGGCTACACCTTC. V is TRBV28 and J is TRBJ1-2; the D is unclear. The germline gives CDR1 MDHEN, CDR2 SYDVKM. The CDR3 is 14 amino acids. Trimming stripped 4 bases from V and 6 bases from J, with 15 bases between.

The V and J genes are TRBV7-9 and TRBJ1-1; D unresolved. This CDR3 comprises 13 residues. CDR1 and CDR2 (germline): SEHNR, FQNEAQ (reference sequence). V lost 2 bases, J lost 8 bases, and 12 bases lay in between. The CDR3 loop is CASSLNSRLEAFF. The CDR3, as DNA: TGTGCCAGCAGCTTAAACAGCCGTTTGGAAGCTTTCTTT.

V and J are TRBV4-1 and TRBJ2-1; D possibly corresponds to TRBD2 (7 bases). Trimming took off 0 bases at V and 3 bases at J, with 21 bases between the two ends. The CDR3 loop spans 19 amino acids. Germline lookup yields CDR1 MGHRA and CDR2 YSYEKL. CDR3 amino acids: CASSQDRLSRGRVYNEQFF. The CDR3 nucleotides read TGCGCCAGCAGCCAAGATCGATTGTCTAGGGGGAGGGTCTACAATGAGCAGTTCTTC.

The CDR3 protein is CASSRLRQGAGNTIYF. The CDR3 region has the DNA TGTGCCAGCAGCCGCCTTCGACAGGGTGCTGGAAACACCATATATTTT. V gene TRBV7-9 combines with J gene TRBJ1-3; 7 bases fit TRBD1. CDR3 length: 16 amino acids. CDR1 and CDR2 (germline): SEHNR, FQNEAQ (reference sequence). Unmatched junction bases numbered 9, after V lost 5 bases and J lost 2 bases. Combining the CDR3 with reference TRBV7-9 and TRBJ1-3 gives the whole variable domain DTGVSQNPRHKITKRGQNVTFRCDPISEHNRLYWYRQTLGQGPEFLTYFQNEAQLEKSRLLSDRFSAERPKGSFSTLEIQRTEQGDSAMYLCASSRLRQGAGNTIYFGEGSWLTVV.

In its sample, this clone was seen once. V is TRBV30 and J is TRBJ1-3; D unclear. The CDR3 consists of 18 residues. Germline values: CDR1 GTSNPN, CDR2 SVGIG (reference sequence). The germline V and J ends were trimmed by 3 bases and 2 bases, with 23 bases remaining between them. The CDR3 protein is CAWSVYGHPAGTGNTIYF. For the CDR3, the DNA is TGTGCCTGGAGCGTATATGGGCATCCGGCAGGAACTGGAAACACCATATATTTT.

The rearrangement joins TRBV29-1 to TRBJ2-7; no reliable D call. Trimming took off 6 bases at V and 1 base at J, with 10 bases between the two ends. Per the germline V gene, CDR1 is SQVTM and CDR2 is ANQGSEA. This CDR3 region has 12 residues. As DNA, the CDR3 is TGCAGCGTAAAACAGTTATCCTACGAGCAGTACTTC. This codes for CSVKQLSYEQYF.

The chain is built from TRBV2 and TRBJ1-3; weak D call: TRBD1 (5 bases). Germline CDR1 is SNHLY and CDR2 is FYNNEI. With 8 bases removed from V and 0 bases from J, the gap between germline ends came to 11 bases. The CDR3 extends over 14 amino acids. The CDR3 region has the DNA TGTGCCAGCCGGGGCCAGTACTCTGGAAACACCATATATTTT. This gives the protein CASRGQYSGNTIYF.

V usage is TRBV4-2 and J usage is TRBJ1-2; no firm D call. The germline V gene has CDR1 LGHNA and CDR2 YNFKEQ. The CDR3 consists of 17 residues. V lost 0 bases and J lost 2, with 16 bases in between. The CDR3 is CASSQEAAQGGNYGYTF. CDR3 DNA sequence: TGTGCCAGCAGCCAAGAGGCGGCCCAAGGAGGGAACTATGGCTACACCTTC.

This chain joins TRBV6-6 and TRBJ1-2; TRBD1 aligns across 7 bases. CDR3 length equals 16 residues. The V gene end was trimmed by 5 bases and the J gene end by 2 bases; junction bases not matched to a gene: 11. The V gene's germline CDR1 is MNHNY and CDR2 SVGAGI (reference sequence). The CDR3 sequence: CASSRDRGLSNYGYTF. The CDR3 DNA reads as TGTGCCAGCAGTCGGGACAGAGGACTTTCGAACTATGGCTACACCTTC.

The CDR3 sequence is CASRLSRTKLNTEAFF. The DNA for the CDR3 is TGTGCAAGTCGCTTAAGTCGGACAAAATTGAACACTGAAGCTTTCTTT. The chain combines TRBV12-2 with TRBJ1-1; the tabulated D call, TRBD1, remains unverified against the DNA. TRBV12-2 is a pseudogene segment. There are 16 residues in the CDR3.

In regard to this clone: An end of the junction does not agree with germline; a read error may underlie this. This chain's CDR3 is CASSFSYYEQFF. CDR3 coding DNA: TGTGCCAGCAGCTTTAGCTACTATGAGCAGTTCTTC. The V call is TRBV7-2, the J call TRBJ2-1; no reliable D call. Germline V gives CDR1 SGHTA, CDR2 FQGNSA. This CDR3 contains 12 residues.

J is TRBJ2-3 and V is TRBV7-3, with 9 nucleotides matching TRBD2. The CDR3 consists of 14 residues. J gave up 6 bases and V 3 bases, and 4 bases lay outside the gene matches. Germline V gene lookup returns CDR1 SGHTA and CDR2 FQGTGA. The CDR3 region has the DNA TGTGCCAGCAGCTTGGGACTAGCAGTTGATACGCAGTATTTT. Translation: CASSLGLAVDTQYF.

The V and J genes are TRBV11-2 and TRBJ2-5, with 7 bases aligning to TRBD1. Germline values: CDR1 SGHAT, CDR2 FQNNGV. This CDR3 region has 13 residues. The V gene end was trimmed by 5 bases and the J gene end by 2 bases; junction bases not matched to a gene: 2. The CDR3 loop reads CASSPGQQETQYF. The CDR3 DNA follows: TGTGCCAGCAGCCCGGGACAGCAAGAGACCCAGTACTTC.